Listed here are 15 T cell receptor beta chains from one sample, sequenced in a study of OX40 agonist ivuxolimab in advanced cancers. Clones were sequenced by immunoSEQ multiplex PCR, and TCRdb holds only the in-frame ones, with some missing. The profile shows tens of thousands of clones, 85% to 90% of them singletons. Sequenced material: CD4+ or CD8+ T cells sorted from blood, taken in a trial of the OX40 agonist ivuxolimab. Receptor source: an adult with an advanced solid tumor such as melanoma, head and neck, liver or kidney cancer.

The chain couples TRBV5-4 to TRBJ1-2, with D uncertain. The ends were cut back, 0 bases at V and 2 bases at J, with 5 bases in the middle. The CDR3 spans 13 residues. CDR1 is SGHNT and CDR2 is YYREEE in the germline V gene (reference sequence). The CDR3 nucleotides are TGTGCCAGCAGCTTGGATGAGAACTATGGCTACACCTTC. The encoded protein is CASSLDENYGYTF.

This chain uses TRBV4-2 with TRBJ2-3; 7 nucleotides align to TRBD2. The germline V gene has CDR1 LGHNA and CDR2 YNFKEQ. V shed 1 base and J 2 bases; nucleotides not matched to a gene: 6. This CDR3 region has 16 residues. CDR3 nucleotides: TGTGCCAGCAGCCAAGCTGCCGGGGGGATCACAGATACGCAGTATTTT. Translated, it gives CASSQAAGGITDTQYF.

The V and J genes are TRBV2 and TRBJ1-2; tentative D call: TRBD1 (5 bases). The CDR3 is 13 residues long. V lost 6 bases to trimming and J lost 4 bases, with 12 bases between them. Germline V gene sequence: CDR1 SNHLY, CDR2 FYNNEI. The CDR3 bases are TGTGCCAGCAGGGCCCTGAGGGGCTATGGCTACACCTTC. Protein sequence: CASRALRGYGYTF.

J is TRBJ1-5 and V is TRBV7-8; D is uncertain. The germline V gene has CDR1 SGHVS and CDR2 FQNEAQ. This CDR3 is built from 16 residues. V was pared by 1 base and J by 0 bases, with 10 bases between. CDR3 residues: CASSLVRSNSNQPQHF. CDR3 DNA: TGTGCCAGCAGCTTAGTTCGCTCCAATAGCAATCAGCCCCAGCATTTT. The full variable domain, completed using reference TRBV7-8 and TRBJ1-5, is GAGVSQSPRYKVAKRGQDVALRCDPISGHVSLFWYQQALGQGPEFLTYFQNEAQLDKSGLPSDRFFAERPEGSVSTLKIQRTQQEDSAVYLCASSLVRSNSNQPQHFGDGTRLSIL.

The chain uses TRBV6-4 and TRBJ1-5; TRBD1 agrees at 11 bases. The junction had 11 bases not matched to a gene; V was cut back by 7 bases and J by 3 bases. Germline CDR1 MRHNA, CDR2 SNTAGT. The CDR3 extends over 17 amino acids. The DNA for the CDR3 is TGTGCCAGCAACAAGGACAGGGGGCAGGGGGCCAATCAGCCCCAGCATTTT. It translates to CASNKDRGQGANQPQHF.

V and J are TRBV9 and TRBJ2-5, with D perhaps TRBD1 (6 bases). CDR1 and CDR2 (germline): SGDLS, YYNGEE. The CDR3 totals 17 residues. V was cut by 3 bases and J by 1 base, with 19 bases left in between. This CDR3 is CASSGDLGGGSQETQYF. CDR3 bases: TGTGCCAGCAGCGGGGACCTTGGGGGCGGTTCCCAAGAGACCCAGTACTTC. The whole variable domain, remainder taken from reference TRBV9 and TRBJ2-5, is DSGVTQTPKHLITATGQRVTLRCSPRSGDLSVYWYQQSLDQGLQFLIQYYNGEERAKGNILERFSAQQFPDLHSELNLSSLELGDSALYFCASSGDLGGGSQETQYFGPGTRLLVL.

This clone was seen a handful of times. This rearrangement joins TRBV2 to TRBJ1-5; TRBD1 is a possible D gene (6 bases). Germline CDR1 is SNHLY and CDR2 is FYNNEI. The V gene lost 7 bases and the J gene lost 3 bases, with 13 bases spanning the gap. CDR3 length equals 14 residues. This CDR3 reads CASMAGGNNQPQHF. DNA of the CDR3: TGTGCCAGCATGGCGGGGGGCAACAATCAGCCCCAGCATTTT.

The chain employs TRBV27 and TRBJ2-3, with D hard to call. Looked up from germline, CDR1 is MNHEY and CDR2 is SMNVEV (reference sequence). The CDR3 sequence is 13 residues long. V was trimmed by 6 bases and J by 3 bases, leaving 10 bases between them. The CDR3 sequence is CASRAYQTDTQYF. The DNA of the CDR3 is TGTGCCAGCAGGGCATACCAAACAGATACGCAGTATTTT.

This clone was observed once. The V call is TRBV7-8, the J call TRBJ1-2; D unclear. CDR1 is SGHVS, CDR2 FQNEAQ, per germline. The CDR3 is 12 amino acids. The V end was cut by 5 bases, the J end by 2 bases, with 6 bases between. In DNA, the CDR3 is TGTGCCAGCAGCCGCGGGAACTATGGCTACACCTTC. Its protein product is CASSRGNYGYTF.

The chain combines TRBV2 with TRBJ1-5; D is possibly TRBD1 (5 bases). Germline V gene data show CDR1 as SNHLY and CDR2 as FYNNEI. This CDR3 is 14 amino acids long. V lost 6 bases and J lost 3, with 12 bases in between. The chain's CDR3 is CASSRDGLNQPQHF. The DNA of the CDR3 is TGTGCCAGCAGCCGGGACGGCCTCAATCAGCCCCAGCATTTT.

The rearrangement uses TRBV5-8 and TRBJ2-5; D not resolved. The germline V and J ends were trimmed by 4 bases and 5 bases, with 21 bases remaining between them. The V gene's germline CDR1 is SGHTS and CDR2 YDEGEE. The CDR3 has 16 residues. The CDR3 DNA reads TGTGCCAGCAGCCCTTCCTCCGGAGTGATGGGGGAGACCCAGTACTTC. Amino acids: CASSPSSGVMGETQYF.

The CDR3: CASSLFGETQYF. The CDR3 DNA reads as TGTGCCAGCAGCTTGTTTGGGGAGACCCAGTACTTC. This rearrangement joins TRBV5-6 to TRBJ2-5; D uncertain. V lost 1 base to trimming and J lost 5 bases, with 6 bases between them. The CDR3 runs 12 residues. In germline, CDR1 is SGHDT, CDR2 YYEEEE.

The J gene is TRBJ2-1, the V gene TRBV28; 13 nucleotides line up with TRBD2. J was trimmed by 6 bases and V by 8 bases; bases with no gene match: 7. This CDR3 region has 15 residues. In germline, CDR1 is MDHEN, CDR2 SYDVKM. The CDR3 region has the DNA TGTGCCAGCTTAGCCGGACTAGCGGGAGTCAATGAGCAGTTCTTC. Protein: CASLAGLAGVNEQFF.

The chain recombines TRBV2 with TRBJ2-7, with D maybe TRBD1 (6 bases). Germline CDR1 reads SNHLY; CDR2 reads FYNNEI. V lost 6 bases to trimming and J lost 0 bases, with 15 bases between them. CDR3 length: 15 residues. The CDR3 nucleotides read TGTGCCAGCAGGGAATGGGACACAAGCTCCTACGAGCAGTACTTC. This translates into CASREWDTSSYEQYF.

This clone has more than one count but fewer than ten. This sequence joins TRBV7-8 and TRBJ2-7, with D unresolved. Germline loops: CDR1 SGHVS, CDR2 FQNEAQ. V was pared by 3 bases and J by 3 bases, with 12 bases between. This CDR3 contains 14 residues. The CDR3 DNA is TGTGCCAGCAGCTTCTTTCTTGATAACTACGAGCAGTACTTC. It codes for CASSFFLDNYEQYF.